This T cell receptor (beta chain) was profiled in a study of blood T cell repertoires in COVID-19. Study summary: Specimens from acute and convalescent COVID-19 originated in the United States, Italy and Spain.

In its sample, this clone was seen a few times. This CDR3 has 16 residues. Germline V gene data show CDR1 as SGHVS and CDR2 as FQNEAQ. J lost 6 bases, V lost 1 base, and 9 bases had no gene match. This table comes from immunoSEQ multiplex PCR, and its TCRdb copy is limited to in-frame clones, with some not included. Seen here are about 6,400 clones, about 79% observed once, and the top ten hold 9.5% to 15%. The sequence was collected from a human donor with active COVID-19. The donor label of this sample is uncertain. This sequence joins TRBV7-8 and TRBJ2-7, with TRBD2 matching 10 bases. The sequenced sample was peripheral blood. This CDR3 is CASSLEFLAGDREQYF. CDR3 nucleotide sequence: TGTGCCAGCAGCTTAGAATTCCTAGCGGGAGACCGCGAGCAGTACTTC.